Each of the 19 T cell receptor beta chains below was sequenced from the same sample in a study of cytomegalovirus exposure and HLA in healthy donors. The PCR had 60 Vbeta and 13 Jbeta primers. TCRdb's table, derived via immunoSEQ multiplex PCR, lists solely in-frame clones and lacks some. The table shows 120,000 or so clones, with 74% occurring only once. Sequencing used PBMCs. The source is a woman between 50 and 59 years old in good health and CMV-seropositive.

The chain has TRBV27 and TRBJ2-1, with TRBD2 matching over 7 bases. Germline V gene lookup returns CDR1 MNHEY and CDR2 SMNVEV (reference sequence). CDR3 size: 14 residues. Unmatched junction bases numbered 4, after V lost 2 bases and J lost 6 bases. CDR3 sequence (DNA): TGTGCCAGCAGTTTACGTTGGGGGGGCAATGAGCAGTTCTTC. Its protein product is CASSLRWGGNEQFF.

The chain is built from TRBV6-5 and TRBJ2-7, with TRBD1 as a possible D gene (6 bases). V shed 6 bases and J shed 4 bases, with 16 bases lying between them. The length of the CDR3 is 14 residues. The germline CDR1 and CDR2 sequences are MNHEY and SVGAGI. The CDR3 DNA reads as TGTGCCAGCAGCCGCCAGGGGTCTTCATACGAGCAGTACTTC. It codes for CASSRQGSSYEQYF.

CDR3 nucleotides: TGTGCCAGCAGTGTAACAGGTGTATCAACCATATATTTT. The encoded protein is CASSVTGVSTIYF. The chain uses TRBV2 and TRBJ1-3; TRBD1 is a possible D gene (5 bases). This CDR3 has 13 residues. The ends were cut back, 4 bases at V and 10 bases at J, with 14 bases in the middle. Germline CDR1 and CDR2: SNHLY and FYNNEI.

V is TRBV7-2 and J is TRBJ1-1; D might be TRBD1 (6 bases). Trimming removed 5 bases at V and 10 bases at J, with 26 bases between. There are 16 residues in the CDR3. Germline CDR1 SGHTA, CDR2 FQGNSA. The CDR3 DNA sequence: TGTGCCAGCAGCCAACTTCTACCGGGACAAATACAAGGAGCTTTCTTT. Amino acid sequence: CASSQLLPGQIQGAFF.

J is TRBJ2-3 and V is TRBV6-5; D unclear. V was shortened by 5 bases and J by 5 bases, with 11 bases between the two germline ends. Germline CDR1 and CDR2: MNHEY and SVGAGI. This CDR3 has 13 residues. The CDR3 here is CASSAAARDTQYF. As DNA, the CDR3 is TGTGCCAGCAGTGCGGCAGCACGAGATACGCAGTATTTT.

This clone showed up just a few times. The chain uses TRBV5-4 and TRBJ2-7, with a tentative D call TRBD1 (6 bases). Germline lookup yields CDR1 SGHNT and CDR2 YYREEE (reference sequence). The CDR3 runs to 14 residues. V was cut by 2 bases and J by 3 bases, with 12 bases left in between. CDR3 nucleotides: TGTGCCAGCAGCTTCATTACAGGGAACTACGAGCAGTACTTC. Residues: CASSFITGNYEQYF.

CDR3 coding DNA: TGTGCCAGCAGAACGCCGGGAGAGGGGAACACCATATATTTT. It yields the protein CASRTPGEGNTIYF. This rearrangement joins TRBV6-6 to TRBJ1-3, with D possibly TRBD1 on 5 matching bases. Germline CDR1 is MNHNY and CDR2 is SVGAGI (reference sequence). The V gene lost 6 bases and the J gene lost 7 bases, with 16 bases spanning the gap. This CDR3 is built from 14 residues.

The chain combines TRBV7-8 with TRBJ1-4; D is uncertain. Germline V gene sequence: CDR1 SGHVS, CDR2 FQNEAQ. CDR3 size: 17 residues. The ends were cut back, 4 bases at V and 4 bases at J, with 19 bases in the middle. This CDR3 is CASSSLKESSFNEKLFF. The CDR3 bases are TGTGCCAGCAGCTCGCTAAAAGAATCGTCCTTTAATGAAAAACTGTTTTTT.

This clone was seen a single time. The DNA of the CDR3 is TGCGCCAGCAGCTTGGTGGGGGGACCCACCGGGGAGCTGTTTTTT. Protein sequence: CASSLVGGPTGELFF. This rearrangement joins TRBV5-1 to TRBJ2-2, with a possible D match to TRBD2 (6 bases). Germline V gives CDR1 SGHRS, CDR2 YFSETQ. The length of the CDR3 is 15 residues. V dropped 0 bases and J dropped 4 bases, with 10 bases sitting between them.

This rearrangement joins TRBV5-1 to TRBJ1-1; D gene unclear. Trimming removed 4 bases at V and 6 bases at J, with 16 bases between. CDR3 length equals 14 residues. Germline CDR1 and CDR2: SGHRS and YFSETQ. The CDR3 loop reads CASSPWTDLPEAFF. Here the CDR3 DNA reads TGCGCCAGCAGCCCCTGGACTGACCTGCCTGAAGCTTTCTTT.

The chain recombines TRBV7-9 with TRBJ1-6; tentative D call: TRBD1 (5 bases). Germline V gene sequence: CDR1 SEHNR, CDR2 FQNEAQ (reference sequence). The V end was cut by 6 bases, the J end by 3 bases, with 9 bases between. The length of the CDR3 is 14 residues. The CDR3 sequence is CASSLQGYNSPLHF. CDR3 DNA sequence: TGTGCCAGCAGTTTGCAGGGCTATAATTCACCCCTCCACTTT.

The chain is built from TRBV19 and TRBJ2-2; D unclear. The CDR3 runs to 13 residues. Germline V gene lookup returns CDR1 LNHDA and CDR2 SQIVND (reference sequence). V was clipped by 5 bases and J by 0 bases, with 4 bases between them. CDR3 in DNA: TGTGCCAGTAGTCGGTCGAACACCGGGGAGCTGTTTTTT. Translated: CASSRSNTGELFF. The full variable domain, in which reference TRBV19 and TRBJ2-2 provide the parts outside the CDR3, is DGGITQSPKYLFRKEGQNVTLSCEQNLNHDAMYWYRQDPGQGLRLIYYSQIVNDFQKGDIAEGYSVSREKKESFPLTVTSAQKNPTAFYLCASSRSNTGELFFGEGSRLTVL.

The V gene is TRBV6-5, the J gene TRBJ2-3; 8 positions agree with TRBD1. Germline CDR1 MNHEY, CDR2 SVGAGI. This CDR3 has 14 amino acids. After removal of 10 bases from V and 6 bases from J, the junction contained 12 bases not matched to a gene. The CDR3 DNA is TGTGCCACCGCCGTGCAGGGGGCCCAGGATACGCAGTATTTT. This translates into CATAVQGAQDTQYF.

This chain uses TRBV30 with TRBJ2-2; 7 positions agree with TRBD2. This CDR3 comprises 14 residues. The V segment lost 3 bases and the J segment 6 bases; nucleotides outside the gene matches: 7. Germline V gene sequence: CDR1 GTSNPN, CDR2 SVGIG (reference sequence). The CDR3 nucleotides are TGTGCCTGGAGCGAGGGGAGCGGGGCCGGGGAGCTGTTTTTT. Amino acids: CAWSEGSGAGELFF.

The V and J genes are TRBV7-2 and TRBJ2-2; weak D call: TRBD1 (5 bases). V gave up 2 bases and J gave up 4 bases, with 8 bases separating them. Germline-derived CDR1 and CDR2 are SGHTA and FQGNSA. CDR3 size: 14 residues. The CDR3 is CASSLRRGTGELFF. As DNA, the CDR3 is TGTGCCAGCAGCTTAAGAAGGGGCACCGGGGAGCTGTTTTTT.

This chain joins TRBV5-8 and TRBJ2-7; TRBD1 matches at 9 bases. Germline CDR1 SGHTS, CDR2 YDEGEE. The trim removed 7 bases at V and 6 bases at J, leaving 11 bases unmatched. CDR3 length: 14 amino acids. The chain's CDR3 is CASSTGTGWSEQYF. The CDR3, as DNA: TGTGCCAGCTCGACCGGGACAGGGTGGAGCGAGCAGTACTTC.

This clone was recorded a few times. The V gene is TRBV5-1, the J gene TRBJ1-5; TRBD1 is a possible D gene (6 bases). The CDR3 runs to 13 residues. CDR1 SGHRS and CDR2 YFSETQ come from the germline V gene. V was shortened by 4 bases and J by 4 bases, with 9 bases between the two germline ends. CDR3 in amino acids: CASSRTVNQPQHF. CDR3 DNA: TGCGCCAGCAGCAGGACAGTGAATCAGCCCCAGCATTTT.

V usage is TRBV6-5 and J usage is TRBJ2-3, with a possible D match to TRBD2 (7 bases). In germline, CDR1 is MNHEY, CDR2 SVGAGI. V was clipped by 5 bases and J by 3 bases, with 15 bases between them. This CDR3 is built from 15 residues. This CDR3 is CASSVEGGRTDTQYF. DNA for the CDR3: TGTGCCAGCAGTGTGGAGGGGGGGCGGACAGATACGCAGTATTTT.

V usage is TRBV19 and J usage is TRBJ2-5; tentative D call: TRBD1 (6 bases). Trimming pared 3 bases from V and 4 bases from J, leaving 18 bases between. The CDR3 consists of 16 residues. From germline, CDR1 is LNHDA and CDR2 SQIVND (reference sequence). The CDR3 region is CASSIRRQGNRETQYF. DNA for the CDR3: TGTGCCAGTAGTATTCGGCGGCAGGGGAATCGAGAGACCCAGTACTTC.